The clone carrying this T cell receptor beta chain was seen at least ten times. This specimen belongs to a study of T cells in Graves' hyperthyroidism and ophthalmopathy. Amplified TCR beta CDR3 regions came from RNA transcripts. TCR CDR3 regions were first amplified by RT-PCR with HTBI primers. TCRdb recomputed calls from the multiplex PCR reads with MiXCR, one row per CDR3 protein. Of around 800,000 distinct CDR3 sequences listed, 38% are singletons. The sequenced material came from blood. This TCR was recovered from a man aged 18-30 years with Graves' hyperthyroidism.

CDR3 sequence reads: CASIGRGNSPLHF. The CDR3 DNA follows: TGTGCCAGTATCGGCAGGGGTAATTCACCCCTCCACTTT. The chain employs TRBV19 and TRBJ1-6, with D tentatively TRBD1 (6 bases). Between the trimmed V and J ends, which lost 7 bases and 6 bases, there was a span of 10 bases. The germline gives CDR1 LNHDA, CDR2 SQIVND (reference sequence). CDR3 length: 13 residues. The whole variable domain, filled in from reference TRBV19 and TRBJ1-6, reads DGGITQSPKYLFRKEGQNVTLSCEQNLNHDAMYWYRQDPGQGLRLIYYSQIVNDFQKGDIAEGYSVSREKKESFPLTVTSAQKNPTAFYLCASIGRGNSPLHFGNGTRLTVT.